This T cell receptor beta chain was retrieved from a study of T cell repertoires in cytomegalovirus infection. As for the study in general: Public TCR beta signatures were indicative of both CMV infection and a matching HLA type. Whole-study findings and limits: The study identified carriers of CMV plus the relevant HLA from cumulative public TCR beta family frequency. CMV-specific TCR beta clonotypes restricted by HLA-C dominated the ex vivo response.

TCRdb fed the reads into MiXCR, producing one record per CDR3 protein. The top ten hold 8.5% to 10% of the sample, which has about 260,000 distinct CDR3 sequences, roughly 15% seen once. About this clonotype itself: Its antigen is unidentified.

This CDR3 comprises 14 residues. Per germline, CDR1 SEHNR and CDR2 FQNEAQ (reference sequence). V lost 7 bases to trimming and J lost 0 bases, with 10 bases between them. The TCR comes from a human donor in good health (CMV status not recorded). Some clones in this sample may be carry-over from other donors' samples. The V gene is TRBV7-9, the J gene TRBJ1-5; no reliable D call. The sequencing input was PBMCs. The CDR3 nucleotides read TGTGCCAGCACTCCCGGGGATAGCAATCAGCCCCAGCATTTT. This gives the protein CASTPGDSNQPQHF.